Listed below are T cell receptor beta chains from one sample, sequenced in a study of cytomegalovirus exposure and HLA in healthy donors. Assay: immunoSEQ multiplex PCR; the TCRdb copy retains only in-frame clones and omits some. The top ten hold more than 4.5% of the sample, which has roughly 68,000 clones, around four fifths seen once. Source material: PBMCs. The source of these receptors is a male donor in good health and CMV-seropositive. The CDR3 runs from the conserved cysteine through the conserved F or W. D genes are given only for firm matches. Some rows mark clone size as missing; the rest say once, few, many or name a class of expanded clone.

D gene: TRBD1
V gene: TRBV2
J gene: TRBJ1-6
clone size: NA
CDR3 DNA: TGTGCCAGCAGGAACAGGGGGAATTCACCCCTCCACTTT
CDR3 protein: CASRNRGNSPLHF

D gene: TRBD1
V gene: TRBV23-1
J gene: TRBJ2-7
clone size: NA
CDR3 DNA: TGCGCCAGCAGTCGCAAAAGACAGGGGGGTTTCTACGAGCAGTACTTC
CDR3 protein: CASSRKRQGGFYEQYF

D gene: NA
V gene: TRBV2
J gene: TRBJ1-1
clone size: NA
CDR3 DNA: TGTGCCAGCAGTGAAGACCCCCTAAAAGCTTTCTTT
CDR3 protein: CASSEDPLKAFF

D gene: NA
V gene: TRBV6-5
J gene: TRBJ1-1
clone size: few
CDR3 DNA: TGTGCCAGCAGTTACTCGGGGGGGCTAGGTACTGAAGCTTTCTTT
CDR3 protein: CASSYSGGLGTEAFF

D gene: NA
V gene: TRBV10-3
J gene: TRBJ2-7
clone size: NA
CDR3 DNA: TGTGCCATCAGTGAGTCGTCCGTTACTCAGCGCGAGCAGTACTTC
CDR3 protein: CAISESSVTQREQYF

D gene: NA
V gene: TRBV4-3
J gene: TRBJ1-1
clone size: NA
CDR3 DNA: TGCGCCAGCAGCCGGAACAACGGGGGATCTGAAGCTTTCTTT
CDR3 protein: CASSRNNGGSEAFF

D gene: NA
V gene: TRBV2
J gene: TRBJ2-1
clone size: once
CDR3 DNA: TGTGCCAGCAGTGAGCGGGGTCTTGACAATGAGCAGTTCTTC
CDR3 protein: CASSERGLDNEQFF

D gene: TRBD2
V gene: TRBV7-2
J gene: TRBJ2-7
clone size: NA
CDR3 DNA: TGTGCCAGCAGCTTTGGACTAGCTTTCAACGAGCAGTACTTC
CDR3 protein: CASSFGLAFNEQYF

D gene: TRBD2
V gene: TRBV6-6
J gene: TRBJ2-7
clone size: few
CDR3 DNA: TGTGCCAGCAGCCATAGCGGGGGGAATGTGTACGAGCAGTACTTC
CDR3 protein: CASSHSGGNVYEQYF

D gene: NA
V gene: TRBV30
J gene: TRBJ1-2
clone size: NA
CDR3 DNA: TGTGCCTGGAACATAAACAGCCAACATGGCTACACCTTC
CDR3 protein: CAWNINSQHGYTF

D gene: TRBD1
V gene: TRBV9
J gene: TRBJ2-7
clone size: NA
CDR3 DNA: TGTGCCAGCAGCCCGGGGACAGGGGCCTACGAGCAGTACTTC
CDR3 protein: CASSPGTGAYEQYF